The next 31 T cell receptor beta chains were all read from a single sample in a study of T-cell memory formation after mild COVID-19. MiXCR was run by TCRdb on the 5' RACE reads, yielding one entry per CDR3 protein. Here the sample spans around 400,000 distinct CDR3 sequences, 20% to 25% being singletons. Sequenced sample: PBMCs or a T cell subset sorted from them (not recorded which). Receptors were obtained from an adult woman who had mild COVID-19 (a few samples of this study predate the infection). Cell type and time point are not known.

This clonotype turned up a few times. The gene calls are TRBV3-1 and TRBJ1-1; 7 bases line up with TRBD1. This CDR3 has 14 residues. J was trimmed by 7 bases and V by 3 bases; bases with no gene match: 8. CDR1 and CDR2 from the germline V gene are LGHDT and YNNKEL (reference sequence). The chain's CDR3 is CASSQGTAQREAFF. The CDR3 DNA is TGTGCCAGCAGCCAGGGGACAGCCCAACGTGAAGCTTTCTTT.

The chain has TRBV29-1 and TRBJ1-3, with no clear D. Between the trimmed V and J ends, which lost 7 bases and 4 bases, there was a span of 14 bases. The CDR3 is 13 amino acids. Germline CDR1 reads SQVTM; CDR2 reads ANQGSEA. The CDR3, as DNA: TGCAGCGGCTTGCCGGTGGAAGGAAACACCATATATTTT. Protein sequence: CSGLPVEGNTIYF.

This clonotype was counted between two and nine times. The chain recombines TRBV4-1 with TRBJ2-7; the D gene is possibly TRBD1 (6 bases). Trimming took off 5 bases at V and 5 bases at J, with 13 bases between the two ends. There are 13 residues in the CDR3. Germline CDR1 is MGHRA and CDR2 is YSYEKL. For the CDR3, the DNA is TGCGCCAGCAGCTACCGACAGGATAACGAGCAGTACTTC. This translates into CASSYRQDNEQYF.

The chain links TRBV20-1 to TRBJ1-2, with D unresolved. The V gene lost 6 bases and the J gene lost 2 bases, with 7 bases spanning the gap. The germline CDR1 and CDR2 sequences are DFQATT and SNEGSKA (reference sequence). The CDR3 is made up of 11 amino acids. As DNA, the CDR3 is TGCAGTGCCAGCTCCAACTATGGCTACACCTTC. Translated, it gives CSASSNYGYTF.

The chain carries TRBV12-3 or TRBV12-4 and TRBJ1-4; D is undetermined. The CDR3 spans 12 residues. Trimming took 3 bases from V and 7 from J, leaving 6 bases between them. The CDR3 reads CASSFVGEKLFF. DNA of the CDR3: TGTGCCAGCAGTTTTGTTGGTGAAAAACTGTTTTTT.

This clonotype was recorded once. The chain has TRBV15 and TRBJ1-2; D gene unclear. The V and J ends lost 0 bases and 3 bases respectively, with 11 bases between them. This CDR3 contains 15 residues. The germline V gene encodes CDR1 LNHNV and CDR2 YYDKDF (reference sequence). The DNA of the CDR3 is TGTGCCACCAGCAGAGATCTGGCCGGCCACTATGGCTACACCTTC. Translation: CATSRDLAGHYGYTF.

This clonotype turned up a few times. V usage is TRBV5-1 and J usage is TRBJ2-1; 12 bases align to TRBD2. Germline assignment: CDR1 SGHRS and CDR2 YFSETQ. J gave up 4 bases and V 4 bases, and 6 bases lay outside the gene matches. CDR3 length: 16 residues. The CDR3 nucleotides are TGCGCCAGCAGCCCCCCCGGGACTAGCGGGTACAATGAGCAGTTCTTC. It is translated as CASSPPGTSGYNEQFF.

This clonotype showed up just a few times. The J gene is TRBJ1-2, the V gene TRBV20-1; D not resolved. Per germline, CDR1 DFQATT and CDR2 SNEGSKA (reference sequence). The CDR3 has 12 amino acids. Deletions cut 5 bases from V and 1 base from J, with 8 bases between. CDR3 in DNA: TGCAGTGCTCCTCAGGTTAACTATGGCTACACCTTC. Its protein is CSAPQVNYGYTF.

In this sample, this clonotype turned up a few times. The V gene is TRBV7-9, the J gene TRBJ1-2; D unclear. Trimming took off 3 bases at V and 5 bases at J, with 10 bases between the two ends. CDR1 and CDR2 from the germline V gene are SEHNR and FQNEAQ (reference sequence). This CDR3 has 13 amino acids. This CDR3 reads CASSFGIGYGYTF. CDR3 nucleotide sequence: TGTGCCAGCAGCTTCGGGATAGGATATGGCTACACCTTC.

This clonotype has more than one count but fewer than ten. CDR3 coding DNA: TGCAGCGTGACGCACGGGGTGAACACTGAAGCTTTCTTT. Its translation is CSVTHGVNTEAFF. The chain employs TRBV29-1 and TRBJ1-1; D is unclear. Germline CDR1 is SQVTM and CDR2 is ANQGSEA. V was trimmed by 6 bases and J by 0 bases, leaving 11 bases between them. The CDR3 covers 13 residues.

CDR3 residues: CASRASGLSNYEQYF. In nucleotides, the CDR3 is TGTGCCAGCAGGGCTTCGGGACTCTCCAACTACGAGCAGTACTTC. The chain has TRBV6-5 and TRBJ2-7; possible D gene TRBD2, 6 bases. The CDR3 extends over 15 amino acids. Deletions cut 6 bases from V and 3 bases from J, with 18 bases between. Germline CDR1 is MNHEY and CDR2 is SVGAGI.

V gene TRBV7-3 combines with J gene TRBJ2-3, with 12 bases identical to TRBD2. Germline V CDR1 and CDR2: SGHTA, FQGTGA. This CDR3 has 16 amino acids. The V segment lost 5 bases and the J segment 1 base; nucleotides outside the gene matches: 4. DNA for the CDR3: TGTGCCAGCAGCGAGACTAGCGGGGGACGCACAGATACGCAGTATTTT. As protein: CASSETSGGRTDTQYF.

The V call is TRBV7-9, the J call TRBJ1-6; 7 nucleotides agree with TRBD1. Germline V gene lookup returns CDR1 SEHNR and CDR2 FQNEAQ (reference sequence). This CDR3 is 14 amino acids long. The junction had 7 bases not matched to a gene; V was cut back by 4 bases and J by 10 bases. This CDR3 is CASSSQGVESPLHF. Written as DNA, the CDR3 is TGTGCCAGCAGCTCCCAGGGGGTGGAATCACCCCTCCACTTT.

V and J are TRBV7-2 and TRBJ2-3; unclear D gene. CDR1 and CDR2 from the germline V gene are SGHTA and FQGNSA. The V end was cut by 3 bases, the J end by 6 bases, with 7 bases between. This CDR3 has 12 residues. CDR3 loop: CASSFASDTQYF. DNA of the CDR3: TGTGCCAGCAGCTTCGCTTCTGATACGCAGTATTTT.

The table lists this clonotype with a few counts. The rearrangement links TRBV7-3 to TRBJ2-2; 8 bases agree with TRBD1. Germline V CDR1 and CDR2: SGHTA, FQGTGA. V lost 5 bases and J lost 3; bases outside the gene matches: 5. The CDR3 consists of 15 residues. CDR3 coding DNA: TGTGCCAGCAGCAAGACAGGGGATCACACCGGGGAGCTGTTTTTT. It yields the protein CASSKTGDHTGELFF.

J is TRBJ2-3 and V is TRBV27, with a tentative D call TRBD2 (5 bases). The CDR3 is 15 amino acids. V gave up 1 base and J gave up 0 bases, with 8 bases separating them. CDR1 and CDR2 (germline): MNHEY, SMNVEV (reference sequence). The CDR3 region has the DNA TGTGCCAGCAGTTTATTCGAGGGTAGCACAGATACGCAGTATTTT. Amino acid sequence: CASSLFEGSTDTQYF.

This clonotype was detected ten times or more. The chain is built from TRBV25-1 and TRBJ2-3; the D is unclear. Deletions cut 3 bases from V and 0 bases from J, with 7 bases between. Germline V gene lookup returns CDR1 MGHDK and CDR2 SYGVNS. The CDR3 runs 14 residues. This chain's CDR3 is CASSDYDSTDTQYF. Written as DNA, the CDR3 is TGTGCCAGCAGTGATTACGACAGCACAGATACGCAGTATTTT.

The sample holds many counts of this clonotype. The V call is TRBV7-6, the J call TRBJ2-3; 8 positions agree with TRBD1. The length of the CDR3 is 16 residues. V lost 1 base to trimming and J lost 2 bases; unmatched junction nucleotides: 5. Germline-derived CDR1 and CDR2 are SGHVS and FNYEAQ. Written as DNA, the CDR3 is TGTGCCAGCAGCTTAGGGACAGGGCCGACCACAGATACGCAGTATTTT. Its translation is CASSLGTGPTTDTQYF.

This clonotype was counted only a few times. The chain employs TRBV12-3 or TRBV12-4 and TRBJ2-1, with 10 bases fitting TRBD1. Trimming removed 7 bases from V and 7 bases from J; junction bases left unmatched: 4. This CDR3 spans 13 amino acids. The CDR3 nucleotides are TGTGCCAGCAAGACAGGGGGCTCTAATGAGCAGTTCTTC. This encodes CASKTGGSNEQFF.

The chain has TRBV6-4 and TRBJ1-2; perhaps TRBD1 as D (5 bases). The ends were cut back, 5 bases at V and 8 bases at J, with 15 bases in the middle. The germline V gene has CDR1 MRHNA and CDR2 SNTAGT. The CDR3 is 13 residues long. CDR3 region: CASSRDSESGYTF. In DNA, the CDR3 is TGTGCCAGCAGTCGGGACTCGGAGAGCGGCTACACCTTC.

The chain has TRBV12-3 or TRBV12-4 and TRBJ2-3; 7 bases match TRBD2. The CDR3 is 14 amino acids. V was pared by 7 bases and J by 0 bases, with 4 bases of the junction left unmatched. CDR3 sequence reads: CASTYSGSTDTQYF. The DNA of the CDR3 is TGTGCCAGCACCTATAGCGGGAGCACAGATACGCAGTATTTT.

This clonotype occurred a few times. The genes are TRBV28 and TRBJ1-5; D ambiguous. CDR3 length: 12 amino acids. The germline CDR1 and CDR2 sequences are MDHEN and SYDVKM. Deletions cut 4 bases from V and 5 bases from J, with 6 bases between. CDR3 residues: CASSSTYQPQHF. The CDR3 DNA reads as TGTGCCAGCAGTTCCACCTATCAGCCCCAGCATTTT.

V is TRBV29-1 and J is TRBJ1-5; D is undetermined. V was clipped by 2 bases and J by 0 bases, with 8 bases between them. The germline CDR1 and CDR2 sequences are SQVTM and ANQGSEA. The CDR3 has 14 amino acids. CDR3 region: CSVESGVSNQPQHF. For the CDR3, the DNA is TGCAGCGTTGAAAGTGGAGTTAGCAATCAGCCCCAGCATTTT.

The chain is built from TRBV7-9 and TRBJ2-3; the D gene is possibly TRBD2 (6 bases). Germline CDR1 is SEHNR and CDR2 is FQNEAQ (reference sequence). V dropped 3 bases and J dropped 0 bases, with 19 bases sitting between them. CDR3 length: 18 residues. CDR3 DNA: TGTGCCAGCAGCTTCCGCCTTCAGGAGGGCTCTAGCACAGATACGCAGTATTTT. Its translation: CASSFRLQEGSSTDTQYF.

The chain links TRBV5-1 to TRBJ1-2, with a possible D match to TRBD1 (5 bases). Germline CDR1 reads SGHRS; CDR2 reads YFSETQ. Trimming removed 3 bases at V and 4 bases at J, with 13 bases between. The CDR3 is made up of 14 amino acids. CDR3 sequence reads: CASSSSQGIYGYTF. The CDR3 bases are TGCGCCAGCAGCTCTTCGCAGGGTATCTATGGCTACACCTTC.

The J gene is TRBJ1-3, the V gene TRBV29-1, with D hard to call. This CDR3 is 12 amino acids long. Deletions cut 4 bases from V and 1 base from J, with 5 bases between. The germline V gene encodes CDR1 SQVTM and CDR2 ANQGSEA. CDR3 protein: CSVVGSGNTIYF. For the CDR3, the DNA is TGCAGCGTTGTAGGGTCTGGAAACACCATATATTTT. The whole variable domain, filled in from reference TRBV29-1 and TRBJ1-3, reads SAVISQKPSRDICQRGTSLTIQCQVDSQVTMMFWYRQQPGQSLTLIATANQGSEATYESGFVIDKFPISRPNLTFSTLTVSNMSPEDSSIYLCSVVGSGNTIYFGEGSWLTVV.

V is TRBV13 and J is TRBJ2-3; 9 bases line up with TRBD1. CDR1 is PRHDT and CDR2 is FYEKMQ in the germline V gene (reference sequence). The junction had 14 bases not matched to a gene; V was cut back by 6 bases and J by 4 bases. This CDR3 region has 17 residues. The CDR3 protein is CASRPLKTGGIADTQYF. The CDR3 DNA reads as TGTGCCAGCAGGCCACTTAAGACAGGGGGTATCGCAGATACGCAGTATTTT.

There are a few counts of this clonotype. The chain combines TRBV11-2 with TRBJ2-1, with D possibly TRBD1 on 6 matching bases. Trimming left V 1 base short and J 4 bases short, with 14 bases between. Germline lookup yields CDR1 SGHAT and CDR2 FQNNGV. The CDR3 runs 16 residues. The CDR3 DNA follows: TGTGCCAGCAGCTTAGCGATGCAGGGGATGTACAATGAGCAGTTCTTC. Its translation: CASSLAMQGMYNEQFF. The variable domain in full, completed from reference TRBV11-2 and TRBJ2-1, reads EAGVAQSPRYKIIEKRQSVAFWCNPISGHATLYWYQQILGQGPKLLIQFQNNGVVDDSQLPKDRFSAERLKGVDSTLKIQPAKLEDSAVYLCASSLAMQGMYNEQFFGPGTRLTVL.

Written as DNA, the CDR3 is TGTGCCACCAGTGATCGCAGGGGAGCAGATACGCAGTATTTT. Protein product: CATSDRRGADTQYF. This chain joins TRBV24-1 and TRBJ2-3, with a possible D match to TRBD1 (6 bases). The length of the CDR3 is 14 residues. Per the germline V gene, CDR1 is KGHDR and CDR2 is SFDVKD. The ends were cut back, 3 bases at V and 4 bases at J, with 10 bases in the middle.

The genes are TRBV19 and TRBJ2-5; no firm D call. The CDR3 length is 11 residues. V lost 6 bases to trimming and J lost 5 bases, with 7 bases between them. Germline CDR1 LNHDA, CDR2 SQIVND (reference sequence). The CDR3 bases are TGTGCCAGTAGGTCCGGGGAGACCCAGTACTTC. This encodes CASRSGETQYF.

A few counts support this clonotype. The CDR3 spells CATSDSKRPDTQYF. Written as DNA, the CDR3 is TGTGCCACCAGTGATTCTAAGAGGCCGGATACGCAGTATTTT. V and J are TRBV24-1 and TRBJ2-3; no firm D call. The length of the CDR3 is 14 residues. Germline CDR1 is KGHDR and CDR2 is SFDVKD. The V end was cut by 2 bases, the J end by 6 bases, with 11 bases between.